This passage covers 9 T cell receptor beta chains from one sample sequenced in a study of HIV-infected children after antiretroviral therapy interruption. Treatment of the sample: PENTA 11 planned treatment interruption arm or continuous ART arm. A 3' RACE protocol on RNA, with unique molecular identifiers, produced the TCR library. TCRdb processed the 3' RACE reads anew with MiXCR; each CDR3 protein has one entry. Of 70,000 to 90,000 distinct CDR3 sequences in the sample, about 6.3% were seen once. Sequences were derived from CD45RA+ CD4+ T cells from PBMCs, pooled from several time points, sampled from a donor given antiretroviral therapy, either interrupted or continuous. Noted subset: naive CD4+ CD45RA+ CD45RO- T cells. The source is a pool of human donors with HIV.

This clonotype was found a few times. The chain's CDR3 is CASSLGGLVGGAEQFF. CDR3 DNA: TGTGCCAGCAGCTTAGGAGGACTAGTCGGCGGCGCTGAGCAGTTCTTC. The chain combines TRBV7-2 with TRBJ2-1, with 7 bases matching TRBD2. V was clipped by 1 base and J by 9 bases; unmatched bases: 12. This CDR3 region has 16 residues. CDR1 and CDR2 from the germline V gene are SGHTA and FQGNSA.

There are many counts of this clonotype. V and J are TRBV3-1 and TRBJ1-1, with a weak D call TRBD1 (5 bases). Germline lookup yields CDR1 LGHDT and CDR2 YNNKEL (reference sequence). The CDR3 spans 12 residues. Between the trimmed V and J ends, which lost 5 bases and 6 bases, there was a span of 10 bases. The CDR3 DNA reads as TGTGCCAGCAGCTTGCGGGACTCTGAAGCTTTCTTT. This sequence encodes CASSLRDSEAFF.

V usage is TRBV5-1 and J usage is TRBJ2-1, with TRBD1 as a possible D gene (5 bases). Germline V CDR1 and CDR2: SGHRS, YFSETQ. The length of the CDR3 is 16 residues. Trimming took 4 bases from V and 2 from J, leaving 16 bases between them. CDR3 residues: CASSPFGQGTYNEQFF. CDR3 nucleotides: TGCGCCAGCAGCCCCTTCGGGCAGGGCACCTACAATGAGCAGTTCTTC.

This clonotype was counted a few times. The gene calls are TRBV6-2 or TRBV6-3 and TRBJ2-2; the D is unclear. V gave up 6 bases and J gave up 6 bases, with 11 bases separating them. The CDR3 extends over 13 amino acids. Per germline, CDR1 MNHEY and CDR2 SVGEGT. This chain's CDR3 is CASSEKIPGELFF. CDR3 in DNA: TGTGCCAGCAGCGAAAAAATCCCCGGGGAGCTGTTTTTT.

This clonotype was recorded many times. The genes are TRBV20-1 and TRBJ1-4, with TRBD1 as a possible D gene (5 bases). The germline CDR1 and CDR2 sequences are DFQATT and SNEGSKA (reference sequence). CDR3 size: 14 residues. Trimming shortened V by 0 bases and J by 8 bases, and 13 bases separated the two germline ends. The CDR3 here is CSARDPEGDEKLFF. The CDR3 bases are TGCAGTGCTAGAGATCCGGAAGGGGACGAAAAACTGTTTTTT.

This clonotype was observed many times. The genes are TRBV3-1 and TRBJ1-1; TRBD1 agrees at 7 bases. V was clipped by 3 bases and J by 4 bases; unmatched bases: 8. The CDR3 contains 15 residues. Germline V gene lookup returns CDR1 LGHDT and CDR2 YNNKEL (reference sequence). This CDR3 reads CASSHADRAGTEAFF. The CDR3 coding sequence is TGTGCCAGCAGCCATGCCGACAGGGCCGGCACTGAAGCTTTCTTT.

The rearrangement uses TRBV2 and TRBJ2-7; D gene ambiguous. CDR3 length equals 13 residues. Germline-derived CDR1 and CDR2 are SNHLY and FYNNEI. V was pared by 7 bases and J by 1 base, with 11 bases between. For the CDR3, the DNA is TGTGCCAGCAATCTAGACAAATCCTACGAGCAGTACTTC. Protein product: CASNLDKSYEQYF.

This clonotype was detected many times. The V gene is TRBV5-1, the J gene TRBJ2-7; D remains unclear. Trimming took 1 base from V and 7 from J, leaving 21 bases between them. Germline V gene sequence: CDR1 SGHRS, CDR2 YFSETQ. The length of the CDR3 is 16 residues. In DNA form, the CDR3 reads TGCGCCAGCAGCTTGAATGCGGTAAACATTCTAAGGGAGCAGTACTTC. Its translation: CASSLNAVNILREQYF.

Many counts were recorded for this clonotype. This chain uses TRBV11-2 with TRBJ1-1, with 8 bases fitting TRBD1. The CDR3 runs 14 residues. Germline-derived CDR1 and CDR2 are SGHAT and FQNNGV. Losses at the gene ends were 5 bases for V and 8 bases for J; bases not matched to a gene: 10. For the CDR3, the DNA is TGTGCCAGCAGCGTCGACAGGGGTTCGGTGGAAGCTTTCTTT. Amino acid sequence: CASSVDRGSVEAFF.